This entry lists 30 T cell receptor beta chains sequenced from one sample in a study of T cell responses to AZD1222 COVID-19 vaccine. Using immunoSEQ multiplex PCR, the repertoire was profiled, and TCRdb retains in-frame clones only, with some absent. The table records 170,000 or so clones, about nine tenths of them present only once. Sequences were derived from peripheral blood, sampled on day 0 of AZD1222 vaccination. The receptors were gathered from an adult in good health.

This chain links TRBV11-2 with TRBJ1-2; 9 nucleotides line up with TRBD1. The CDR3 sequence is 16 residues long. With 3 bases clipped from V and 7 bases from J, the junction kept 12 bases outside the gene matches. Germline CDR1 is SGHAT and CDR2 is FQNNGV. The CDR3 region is CASSFTNWDRAGGYTF. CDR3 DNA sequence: TGTGCCAGCAGCTTTACAAATTGGGACAGGGCGGGTGGCTACACCTTC.

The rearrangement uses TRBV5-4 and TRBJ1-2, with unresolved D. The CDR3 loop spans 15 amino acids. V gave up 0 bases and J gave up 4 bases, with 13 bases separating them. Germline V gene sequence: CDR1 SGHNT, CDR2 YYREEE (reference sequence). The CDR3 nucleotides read TGTGCCAGCAGCTTGGGACCTATGATGGGCTATGGCTACACCTTC. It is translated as CASSLGPMMGYGYTF.

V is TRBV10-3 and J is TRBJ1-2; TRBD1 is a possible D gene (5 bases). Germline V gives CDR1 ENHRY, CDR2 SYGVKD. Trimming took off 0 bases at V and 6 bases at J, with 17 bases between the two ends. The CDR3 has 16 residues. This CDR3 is CAISESLLGPRDGYTF. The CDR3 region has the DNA TGTGCCATCAGTGAGTCCCTCCTGGGACCGCGCGATGGCTACACCTTC.

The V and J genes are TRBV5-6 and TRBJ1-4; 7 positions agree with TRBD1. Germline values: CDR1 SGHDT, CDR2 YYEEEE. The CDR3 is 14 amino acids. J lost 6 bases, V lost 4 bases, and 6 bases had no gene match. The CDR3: CASSIGGGYEKLFF. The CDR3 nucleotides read TGTGCCAGCAGCATAGGGGGCGGTTATGAAAAACTGTTTTTT.

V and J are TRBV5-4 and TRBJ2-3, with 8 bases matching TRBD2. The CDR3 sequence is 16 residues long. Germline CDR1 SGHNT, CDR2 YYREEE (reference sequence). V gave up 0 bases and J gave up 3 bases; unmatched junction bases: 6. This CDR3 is CASSLVWRGATDTQYF. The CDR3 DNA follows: TGTGCCAGCAGCTTGGTTTGGCGGGGGGCAACAGATACGCAGTATTTT.

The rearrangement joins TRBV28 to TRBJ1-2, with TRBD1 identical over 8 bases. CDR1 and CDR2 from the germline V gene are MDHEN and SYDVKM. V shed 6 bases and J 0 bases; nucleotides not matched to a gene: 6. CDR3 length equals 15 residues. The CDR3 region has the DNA TGTGCCAGCAGGCGACAGGGGAGGGCTAACTATGGCTACACCTTC. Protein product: CASRRQGRANYGYTF.

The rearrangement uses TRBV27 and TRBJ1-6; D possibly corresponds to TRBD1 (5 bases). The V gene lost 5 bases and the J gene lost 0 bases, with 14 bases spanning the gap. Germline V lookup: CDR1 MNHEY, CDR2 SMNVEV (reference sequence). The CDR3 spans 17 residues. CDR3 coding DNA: TGTGCCAGCAGTCCCCGGGACTGGAGCTCCTATAATTCACCCCTCCACTTT. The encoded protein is CASSPRDWSSYNSPLHF.

The CDR3 reads CASSYLTLGEEQYF. The CDR3 nucleotides are TGTGCCAGCAGTTATTTGACCCTAGGGGAGGAGCAGTACTTC. The chain couples TRBV6-6 to TRBJ2-7; perhaps D is TRBD1 or TRBD2 (5 bases each). Trimming took off 3 bases at V and 7 bases at J, with 16 bases between the two ends. CDR1 is MNHNY and CDR2 is SVGAGI in the germline V gene (reference sequence). The CDR3 totals 14 residues.

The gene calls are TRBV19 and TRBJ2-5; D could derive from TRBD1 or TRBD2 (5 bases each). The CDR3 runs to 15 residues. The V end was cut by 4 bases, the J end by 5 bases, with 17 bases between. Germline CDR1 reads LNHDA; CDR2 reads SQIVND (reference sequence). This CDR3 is CASSRGTLRDETQYF. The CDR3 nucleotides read TGTGCCAGTAGTAGGGGGACGCTTCGGGACGAGACCCAGTACTTC.

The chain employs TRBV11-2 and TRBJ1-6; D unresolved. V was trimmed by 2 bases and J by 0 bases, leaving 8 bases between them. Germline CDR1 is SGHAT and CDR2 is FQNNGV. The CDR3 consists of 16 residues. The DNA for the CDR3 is TGTGCCAGCAGCTTAACGGCACACTCCTATAATTCACCCCTCCACTTT. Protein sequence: CASSLTAHSYNSPLHF.

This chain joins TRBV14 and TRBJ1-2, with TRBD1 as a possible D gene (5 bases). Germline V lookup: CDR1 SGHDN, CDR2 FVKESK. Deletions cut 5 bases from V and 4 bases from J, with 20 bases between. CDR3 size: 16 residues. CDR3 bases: TGTGCCAGCAGCGACATCACCCCTCGGGGGAGCTATGGCTACACCTTC. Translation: CASSDITPRGSYGYTF.

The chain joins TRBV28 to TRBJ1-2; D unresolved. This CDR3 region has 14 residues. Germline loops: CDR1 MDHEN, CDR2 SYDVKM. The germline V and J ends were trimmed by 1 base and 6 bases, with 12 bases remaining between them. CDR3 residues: CASSLSPWRHGYTF. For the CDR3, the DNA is TGTGCCAGCAGTTTATCTCCCTGGAGGCATGGCTACACCTTC.

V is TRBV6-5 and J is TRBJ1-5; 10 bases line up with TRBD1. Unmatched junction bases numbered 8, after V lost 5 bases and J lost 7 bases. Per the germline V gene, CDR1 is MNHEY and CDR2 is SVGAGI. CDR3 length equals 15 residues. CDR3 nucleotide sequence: TGTGCCAGCAGTCAGGGACAGGGGCTTCAACAGCCCCAGCATTTT. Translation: CASSQGQGLQQPQHF.

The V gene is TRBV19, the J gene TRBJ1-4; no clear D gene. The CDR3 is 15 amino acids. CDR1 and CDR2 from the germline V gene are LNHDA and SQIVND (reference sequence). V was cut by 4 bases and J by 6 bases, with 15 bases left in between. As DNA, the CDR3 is TGTGCCAGTAGTACAACTAAAGATGCTTATGAAAAACTGTTTTTT. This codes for CASSTTKDAYEKLFF.

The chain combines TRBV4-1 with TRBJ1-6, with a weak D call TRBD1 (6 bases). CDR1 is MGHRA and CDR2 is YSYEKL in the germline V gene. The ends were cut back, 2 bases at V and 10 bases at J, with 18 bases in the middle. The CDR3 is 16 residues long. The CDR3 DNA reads TGCGCCAGCAGCCAATCTCCGGGACAAGCGGAGTCACCCCTCCACTTT. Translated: CASSQSPGQAESPLHF.

The DNA for the CDR3 is TGTGCCAGCTCACCAAGCGTCGCACGGTCGAGCTCTGGAAACACCATATATTTT. It encodes CASSPSVARSSSGNTIYF. The genes are TRBV18 and TRBJ1-3, with no clear D. V was cut by 2 bases and J by 0 bases, with 17 bases left in between. Germline lookup yields CDR1 KGHSH and CDR2 LQKENI. CDR3 length: 18 residues.

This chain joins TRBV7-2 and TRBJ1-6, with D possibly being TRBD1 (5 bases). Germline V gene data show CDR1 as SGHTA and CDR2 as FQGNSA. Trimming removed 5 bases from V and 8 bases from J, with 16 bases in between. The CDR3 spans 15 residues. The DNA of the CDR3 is TGTGCCAGCAGCCCCCCTGGGGGGTCCGATTCACCCCTCCACTTT. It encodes CASSPPGGSDSPLHF.

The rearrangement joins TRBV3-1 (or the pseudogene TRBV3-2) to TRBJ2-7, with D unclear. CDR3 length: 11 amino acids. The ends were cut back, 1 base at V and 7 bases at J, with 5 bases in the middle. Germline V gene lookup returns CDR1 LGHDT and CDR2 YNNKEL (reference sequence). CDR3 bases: TGTGCCAGCAGCCAAGTGAAGGAGCAGTACTTC. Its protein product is CASSQVKEQYF.

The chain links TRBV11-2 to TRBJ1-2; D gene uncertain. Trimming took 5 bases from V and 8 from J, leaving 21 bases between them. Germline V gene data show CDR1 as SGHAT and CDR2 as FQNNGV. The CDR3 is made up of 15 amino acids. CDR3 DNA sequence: TGTGCCAGCAGCCCCCTAAGTGGGAGCCTGGGAGGCTACACCTTC. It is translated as CASSPLSGSLGGYTF. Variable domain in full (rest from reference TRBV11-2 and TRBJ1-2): EAGVAQSPRYKIIEKRQSVAFWCNPISGHATLYWYQQILGQGPKLLIQFQNNGVVDDSQLPKDRFSAERLKGVDSTLKIQPAKLEDSAVYLCASSPLSGSLGGYTFGSGTRLTVV.

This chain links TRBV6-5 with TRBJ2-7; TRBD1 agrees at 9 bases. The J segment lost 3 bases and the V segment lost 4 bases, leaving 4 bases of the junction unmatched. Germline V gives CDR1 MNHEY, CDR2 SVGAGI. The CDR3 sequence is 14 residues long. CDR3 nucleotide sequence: TGTGCCAGCAGTTTAGGACAGGGGTTCTACGAGCAGTACTTC. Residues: CASSLGQGFYEQYF.

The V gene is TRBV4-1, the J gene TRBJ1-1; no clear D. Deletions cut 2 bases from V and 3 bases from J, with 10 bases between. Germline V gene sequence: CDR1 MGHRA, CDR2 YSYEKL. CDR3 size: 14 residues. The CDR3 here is CASSQSYLDTEAFF. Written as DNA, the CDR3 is TGCGCCAGCAGCCAAAGTTACTTGGACACTGAAGCTTTCTTT.

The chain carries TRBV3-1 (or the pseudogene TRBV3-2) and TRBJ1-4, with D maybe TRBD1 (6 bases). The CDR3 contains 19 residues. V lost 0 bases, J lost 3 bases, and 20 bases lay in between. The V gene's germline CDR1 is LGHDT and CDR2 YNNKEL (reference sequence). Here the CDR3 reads CASSQDKMRGATANEKLFF. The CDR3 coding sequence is TGTGCCAGCAGCCAAGATAAGATGAGGGGGGCTACGGCTAATGAAAAACTGTTTTTT.

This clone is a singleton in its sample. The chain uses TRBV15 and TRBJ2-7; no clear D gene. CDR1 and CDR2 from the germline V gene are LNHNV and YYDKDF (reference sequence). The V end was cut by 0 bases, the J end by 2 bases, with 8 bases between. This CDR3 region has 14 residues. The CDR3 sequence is CATSRDPMTYEQYF. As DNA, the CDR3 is TGTGCCACCAGCAGAGACCCTATGACCTACGAGCAGTACTTC.

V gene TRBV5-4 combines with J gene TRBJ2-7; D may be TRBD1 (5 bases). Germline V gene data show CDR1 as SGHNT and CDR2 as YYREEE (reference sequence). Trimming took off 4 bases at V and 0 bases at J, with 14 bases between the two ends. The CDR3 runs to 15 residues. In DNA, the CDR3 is TGTGCCAGCAGCACGTTGGACACGAGCTCCTACGAGCAGTACTTC. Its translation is CASSTLDTSSYEQYF.

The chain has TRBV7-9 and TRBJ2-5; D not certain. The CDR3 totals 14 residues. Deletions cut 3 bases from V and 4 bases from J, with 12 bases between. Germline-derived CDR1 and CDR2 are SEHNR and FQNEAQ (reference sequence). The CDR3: CASSFAGGLETQYF. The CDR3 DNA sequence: TGTGCCAGCAGCTTTGCCGGCGGCCTAGAGACCCAGTACTTC.

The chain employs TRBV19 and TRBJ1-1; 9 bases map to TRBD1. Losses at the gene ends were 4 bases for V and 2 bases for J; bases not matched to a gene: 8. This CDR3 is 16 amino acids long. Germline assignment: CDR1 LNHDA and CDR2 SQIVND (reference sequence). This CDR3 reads CASSTTSTGGNTEAFF. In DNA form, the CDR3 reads TGTGCCAGTAGTACCACCAGTACAGGGGGCAACACTGAAGCTTTCTTT.

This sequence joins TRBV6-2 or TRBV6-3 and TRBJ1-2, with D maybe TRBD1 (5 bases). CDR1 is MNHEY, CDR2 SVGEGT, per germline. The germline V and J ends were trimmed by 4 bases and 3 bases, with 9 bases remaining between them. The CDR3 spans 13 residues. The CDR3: CASSSGPYYGYTF. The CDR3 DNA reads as TGTGCCAGCAGTTCGGGACCGTACTATGGCTACACCTTC.

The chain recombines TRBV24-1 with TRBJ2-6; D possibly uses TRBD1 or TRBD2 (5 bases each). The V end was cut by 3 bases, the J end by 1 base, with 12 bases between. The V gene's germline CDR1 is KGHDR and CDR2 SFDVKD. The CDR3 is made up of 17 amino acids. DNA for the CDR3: TGTGCCACCAGTGATAATGACGGGGCGTCTGGGGCCAACGTCCTGACTTTC. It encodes CATSDNDGASGANVLTF.

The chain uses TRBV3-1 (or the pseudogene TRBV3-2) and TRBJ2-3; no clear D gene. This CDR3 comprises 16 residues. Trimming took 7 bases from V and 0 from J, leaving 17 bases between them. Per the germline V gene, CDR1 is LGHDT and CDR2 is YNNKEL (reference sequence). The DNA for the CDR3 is TGTGCCAGCACCCCCTTCTTTGGGTCTAGCACAGATACGCAGTATTTT. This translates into CASTPFFGSSTDTQYF.

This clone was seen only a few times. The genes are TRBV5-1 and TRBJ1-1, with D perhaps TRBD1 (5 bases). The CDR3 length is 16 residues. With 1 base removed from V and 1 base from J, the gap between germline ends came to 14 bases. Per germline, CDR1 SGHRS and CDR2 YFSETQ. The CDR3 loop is CASSLSPGRGNTEAFF. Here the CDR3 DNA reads TGCGCCAGCAGCTTGAGCCCGGGGCGAGGGAACACTGAAGCTTTCTTT.